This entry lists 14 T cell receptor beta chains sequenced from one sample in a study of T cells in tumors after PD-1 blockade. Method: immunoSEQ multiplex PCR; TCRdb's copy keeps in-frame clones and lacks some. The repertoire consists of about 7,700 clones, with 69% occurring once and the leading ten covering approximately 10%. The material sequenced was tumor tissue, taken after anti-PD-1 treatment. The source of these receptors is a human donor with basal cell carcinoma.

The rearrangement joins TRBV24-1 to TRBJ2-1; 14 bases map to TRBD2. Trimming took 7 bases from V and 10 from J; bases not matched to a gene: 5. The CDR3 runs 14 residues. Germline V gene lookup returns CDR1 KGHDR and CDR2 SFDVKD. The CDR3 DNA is TGTGCCACCAGGGGACTAGCGGGAGCTCACGAGCAGTTCTTC. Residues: CATRGLAGAHEQFF.

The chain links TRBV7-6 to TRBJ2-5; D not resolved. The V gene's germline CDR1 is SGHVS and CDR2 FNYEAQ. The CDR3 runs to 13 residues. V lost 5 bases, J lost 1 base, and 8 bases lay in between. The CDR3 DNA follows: TGTGCCAGCAGCCAGATTGGCCAAGAGACCCAGTACTTC. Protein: CASSQIGQETQYF.

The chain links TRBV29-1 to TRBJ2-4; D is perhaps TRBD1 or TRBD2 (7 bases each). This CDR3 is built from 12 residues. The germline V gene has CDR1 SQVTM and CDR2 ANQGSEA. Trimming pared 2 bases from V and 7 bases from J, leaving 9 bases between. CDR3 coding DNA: TGCAGCGTTGAACAGGGGGGGAACATTCAGTACTTC. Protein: CSVEQGGNIQYF.

CDR3 in amino acids: CASSLGTGELFF. As DNA, the CDR3 is TGTGCCAGCAGCCTAGGTACCGGGGAGCTGTTTTTT. The V gene is TRBV7-3, the J gene TRBJ2-2, with D unresolved. With 5 bases removed from V and 5 bases from J, the gap between germline ends came to 6 bases. Germline V gives CDR1 SGHTA, CDR2 FQGTGA. The CDR3 has 12 amino acids.

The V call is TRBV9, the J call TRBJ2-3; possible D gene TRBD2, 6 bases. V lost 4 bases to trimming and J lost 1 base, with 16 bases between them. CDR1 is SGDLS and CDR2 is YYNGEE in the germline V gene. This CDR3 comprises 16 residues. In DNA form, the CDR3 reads TGTGCCAGCAGCAGCGGGCTGGGGGAGGGCACAGATACGCAGTATTTT. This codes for CASSSGLGEGTDTQYF. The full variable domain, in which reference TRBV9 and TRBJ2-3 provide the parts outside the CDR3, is DSGVTQTPKHLITATGQRVTLRCSPRSGDLSVYWYQQSLDQGLQFLIQYYNGEERAKGNILERFSAQQFPDLHSELNLSSLELGDSALYFCASSSGLGEGTDTQYFGPGTRLTVL.

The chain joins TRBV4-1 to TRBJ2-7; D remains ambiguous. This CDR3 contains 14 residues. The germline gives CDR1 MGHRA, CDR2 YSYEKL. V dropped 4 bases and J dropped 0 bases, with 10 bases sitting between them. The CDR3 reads CASSPNPSSYEQYF. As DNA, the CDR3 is TGCGCCAGCAGCCCTAACCCAAGCTCCTACGAGCAGTACTTC.

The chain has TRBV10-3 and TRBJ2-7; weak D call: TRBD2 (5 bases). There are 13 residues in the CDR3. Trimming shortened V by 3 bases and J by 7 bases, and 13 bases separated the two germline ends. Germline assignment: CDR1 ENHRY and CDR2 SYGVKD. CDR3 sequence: CAISERVRGEQYF. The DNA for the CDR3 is TGTGCCATCAGTGAAAGGGTCCGCGGGGAGCAGTACTTC.

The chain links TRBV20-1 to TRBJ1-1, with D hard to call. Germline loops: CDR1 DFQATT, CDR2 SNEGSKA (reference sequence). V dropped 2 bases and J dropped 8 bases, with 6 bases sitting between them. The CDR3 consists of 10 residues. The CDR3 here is CSARQPEAFF. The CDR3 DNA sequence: TGCAGTGCTAGACAGCCGGAAGCTTTCTTT.

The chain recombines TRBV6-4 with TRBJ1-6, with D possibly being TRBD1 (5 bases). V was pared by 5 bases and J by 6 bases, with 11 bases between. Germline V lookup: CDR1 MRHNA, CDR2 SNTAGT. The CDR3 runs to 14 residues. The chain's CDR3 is CASSPGASNSPLHF. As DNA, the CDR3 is TGTGCCAGCAGTCCCGGGGCCAGTAATTCACCCCTCCACTTT.

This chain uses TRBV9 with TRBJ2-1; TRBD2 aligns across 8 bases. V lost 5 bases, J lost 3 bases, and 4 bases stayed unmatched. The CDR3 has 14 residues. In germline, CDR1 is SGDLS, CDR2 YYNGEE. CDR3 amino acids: CASSSGTGYNEQFF. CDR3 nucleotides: TGTGCCAGCAGTAGCGGGACTGGCTACAATGAGCAGTTCTTC. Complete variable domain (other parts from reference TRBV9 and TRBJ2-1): DSGVTQTPKHLITATGQRVTLRCSPRSGDLSVYWYQQSLDQGLQFLIQYYNGEERAKGNILERFSAQQFPDLHSELNLSSLELGDSALYFCASSSGTGYNEQFFGPGTRLTVL.

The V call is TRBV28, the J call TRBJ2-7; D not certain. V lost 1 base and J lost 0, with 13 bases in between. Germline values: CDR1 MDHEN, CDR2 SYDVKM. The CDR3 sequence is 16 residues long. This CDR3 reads CASSLFGVRSSYEQYF. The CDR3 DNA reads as TGTGCCAGCAGTTTATTTGGGGTCCGTAGCTCCTACGAGCAGTACTTC.

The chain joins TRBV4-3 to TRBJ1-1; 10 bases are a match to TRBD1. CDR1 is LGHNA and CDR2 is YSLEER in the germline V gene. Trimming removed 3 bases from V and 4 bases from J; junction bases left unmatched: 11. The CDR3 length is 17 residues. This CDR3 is CASSQDGGTGAGTEAFF. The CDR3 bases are TGCGCCAGCAGCCAGGATGGAGGGACAGGGGCGGGCACTGAAGCTTTCTTT.

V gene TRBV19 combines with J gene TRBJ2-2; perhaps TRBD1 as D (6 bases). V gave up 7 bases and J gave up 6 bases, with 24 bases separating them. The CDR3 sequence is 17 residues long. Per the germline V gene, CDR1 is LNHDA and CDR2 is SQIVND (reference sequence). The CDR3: CASTPSTGSFGAGELFF. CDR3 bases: TGTGCCAGTACCCCGTCGACAGGCAGTTTTGGGGCCGGGGAGCTGTTTTTT. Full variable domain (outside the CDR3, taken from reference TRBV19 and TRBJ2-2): DGGITQSPKYLFRKEGQNVTLSCEQNLNHDAMYWYRQDPGQGLRLIYYSQIVNDFQKGDIAEGYSVSREKKESFPLTVTSAQKNPTAFYLCASTPSTGSFGAGELFFGEGSRLTVL.

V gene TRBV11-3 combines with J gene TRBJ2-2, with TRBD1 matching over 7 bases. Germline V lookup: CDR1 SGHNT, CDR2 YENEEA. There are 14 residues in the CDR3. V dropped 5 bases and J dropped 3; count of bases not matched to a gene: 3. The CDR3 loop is CASSPQGDTGELFF. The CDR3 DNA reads TGTGCCAGCAGCCCGCAGGGGGACACCGGGGAGCTGTTTTTT.